This T cell receptor (beta chain) was identified in a study of regulatory T cells in long-lasting Graves disease. CDR3-region Arm-PCR and iRepertoire HTBI primers produced the TCR beta libraries. TCRdb ran MiXCR on the multiplex PCR reads and lists one entry per CDR3 protein. The data contain 620,000 or so distinct CDR3 sequences, around 17% of them singletons. The time point here: newly diagnosed GD, antithyroid drugs for less than 3 months. From RNA extracted from PBMCs, the TCR library was made. The table lists this clonotype with many counts. There are 14 residues in the CDR3. The V and J ends lost 2 bases and 5 bases, in that order; junction bases with no gene match: 5. CDR1 and CDR2 from the germline V gene are SEHNR and FQNEAQ (reference sequence). This sample also appeared in a second study, on T cells in Graves' hyperthyroidism and ophthalmopathy. Per that study: Initially, a first-round RT-PCR of the TCR CDR3 employed the HTBI primer set. By a 13 V-J model, ophthalmopathy was set apart from stable hyperthyroidism.

This TCR was recovered from a woman aged 25 to 39 with Graves disease. This sequence joins TRBV7-9 and TRBJ1-1, with 7 bases lining up with TRBD1. This specimen consisted of peripheral blood mononuclear cells (PBMCs), obtained at new diagnosis, from a patient treated with antithyroid drugs. The CDR3 reads CASSLSTGETEAFF. The CDR3 bases are TGTGCCAGCAGCTTATCTACAGGGGAGACTGAAGCTTTCTTT.